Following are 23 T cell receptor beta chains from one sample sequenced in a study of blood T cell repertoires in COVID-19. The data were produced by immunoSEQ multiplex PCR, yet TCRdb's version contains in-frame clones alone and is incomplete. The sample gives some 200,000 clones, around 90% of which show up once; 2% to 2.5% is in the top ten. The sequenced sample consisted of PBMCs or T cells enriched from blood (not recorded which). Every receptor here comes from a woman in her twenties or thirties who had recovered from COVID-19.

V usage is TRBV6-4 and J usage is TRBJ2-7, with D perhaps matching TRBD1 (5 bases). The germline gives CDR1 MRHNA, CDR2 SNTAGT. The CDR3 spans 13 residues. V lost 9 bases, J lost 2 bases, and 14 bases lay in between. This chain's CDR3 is CASPQGVAYEQYF. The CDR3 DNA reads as TGTGCCAGTCCTCAGGGTGTCGCCTACGAGCAGTACTTC.

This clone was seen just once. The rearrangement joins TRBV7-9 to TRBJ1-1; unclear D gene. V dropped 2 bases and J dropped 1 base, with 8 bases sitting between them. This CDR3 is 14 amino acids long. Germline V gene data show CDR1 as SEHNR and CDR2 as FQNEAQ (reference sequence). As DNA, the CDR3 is TGTGCCAGCAGCTTAATCGGGGAGAACACTGAAGCTTTCTTT. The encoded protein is CASSLIGENTEAFF.

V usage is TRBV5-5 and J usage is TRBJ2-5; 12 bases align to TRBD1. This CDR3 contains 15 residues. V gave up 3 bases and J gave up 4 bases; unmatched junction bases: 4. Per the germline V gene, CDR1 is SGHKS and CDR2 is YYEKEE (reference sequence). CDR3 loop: CASSWGDRGLETQYF. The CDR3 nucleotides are TGTGCCAGCAGCTGGGGGGACAGGGGGCTAGAGACCCAGTACTTC.

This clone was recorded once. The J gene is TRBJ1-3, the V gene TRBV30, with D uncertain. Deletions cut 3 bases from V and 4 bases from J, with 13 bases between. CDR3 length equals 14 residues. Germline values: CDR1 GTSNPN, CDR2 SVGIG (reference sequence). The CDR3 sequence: CAWRGSSPGNTIYF. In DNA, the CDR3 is TGTGCCTGGAGGGGGAGCTCTCCAGGAAACACCATATATTTT.

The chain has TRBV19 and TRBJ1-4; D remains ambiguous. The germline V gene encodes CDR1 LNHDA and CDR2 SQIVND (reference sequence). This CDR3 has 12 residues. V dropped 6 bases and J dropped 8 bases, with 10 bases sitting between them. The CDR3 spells CASRGGGEKLFF. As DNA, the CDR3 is TGTGCCAGTAGGGGTGGCGGGGAAAAACTGTTTTTT.

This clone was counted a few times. This chain's CDR3 is CASSLGGTNEKLFF. The CDR3 region has the DNA TGTGCCAGCAGCCTGGGGGGGACTAATGAAAAACTGTTTTTT. The gene calls are TRBV11-2 and TRBJ1-4, with D possibly being TRBD1 (5 bases). V was trimmed by 5 bases and J by 2 bases, leaving 9 bases between them. Germline CDR1 SGHAT, CDR2 FQNNGV. This CDR3 region has 14 residues. The whole variable domain, filled in from reference TRBV11-2 and TRBJ1-4, reads EAGVAQSPRYKIIEKRQSVAFWCNPISGHATLYWYQQILGQGPKLLIQFQNNGVVDDSQLPKDRFSAERLKGVDSTLKIQPAKLEDSAVYLCASSLGGTNEKLFFGSGTQLSVL.

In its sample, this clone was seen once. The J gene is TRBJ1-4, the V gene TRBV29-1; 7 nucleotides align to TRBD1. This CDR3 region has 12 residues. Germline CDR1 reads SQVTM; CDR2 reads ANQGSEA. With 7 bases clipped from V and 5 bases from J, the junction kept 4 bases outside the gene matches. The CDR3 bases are TGCAGCGCTACAGGGGACAATGAAAAACTGTTTTTT. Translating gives CSATGDNEKLFF.

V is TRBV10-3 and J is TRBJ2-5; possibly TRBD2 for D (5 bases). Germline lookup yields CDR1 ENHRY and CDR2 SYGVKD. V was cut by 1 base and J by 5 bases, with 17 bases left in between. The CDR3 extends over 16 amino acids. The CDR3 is CAISELLAGSTETQYF. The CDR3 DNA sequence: TGTGCCATCAGTGAGTTATTAGCTGGGAGTACGGAGACCCAGTACTTC.

CDR3 protein: CASSYSGSYQPQHF. CDR3 bases: TGTGCCAGCAGTTATTCAGGGTCCTATCAGCCCCAGCATTTT. This sequence joins TRBV27 and TRBJ1-5; maybe TRBD1 (5 bases). Germline CDR1 and CDR2: MNHEY and SMNVEV (reference sequence). V was cut by 4 bases and J by 5 bases, with 12 bases left in between. The CDR3 contains 14 residues.

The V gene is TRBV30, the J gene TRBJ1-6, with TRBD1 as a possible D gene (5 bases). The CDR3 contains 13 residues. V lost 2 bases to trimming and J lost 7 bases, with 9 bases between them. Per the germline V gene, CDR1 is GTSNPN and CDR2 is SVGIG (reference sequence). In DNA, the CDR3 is TGTGCCTGGAGTCTACAGGAAAATTCACCCCTCCACTTT. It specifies CAWSLQENSPLHF.

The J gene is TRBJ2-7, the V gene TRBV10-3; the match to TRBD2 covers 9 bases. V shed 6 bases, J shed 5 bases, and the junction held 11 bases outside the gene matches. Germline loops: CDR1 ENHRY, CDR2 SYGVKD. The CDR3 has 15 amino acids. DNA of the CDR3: TGTGCCATCAGGGGGGATAGCGGGAGATCCCACGAGCAGTACTTC. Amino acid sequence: CAIRGDSGRSHEQYF.

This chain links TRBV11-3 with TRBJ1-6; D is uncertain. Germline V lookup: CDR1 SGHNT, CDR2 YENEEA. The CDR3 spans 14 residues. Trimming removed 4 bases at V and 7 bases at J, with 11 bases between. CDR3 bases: TGTGCCAGCAGCTCGGGAGAGGACAATTCACCCCTCCACTTT. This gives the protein CASSSGEDNSPLHF.

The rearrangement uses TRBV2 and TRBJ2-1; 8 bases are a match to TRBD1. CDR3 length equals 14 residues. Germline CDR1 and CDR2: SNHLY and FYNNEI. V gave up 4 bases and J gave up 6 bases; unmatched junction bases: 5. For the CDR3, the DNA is TGTGCCAGCAGTGCCCAGGGGGCTTTCAATGAGCAGTTCTTC. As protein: CASSAQGAFNEQFF. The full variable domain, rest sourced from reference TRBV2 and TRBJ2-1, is EPEVTQTPSHQVTQMGQEVILRCVPISNHLYFYWYRQILGQKVEFLVSFYNNEISEKSEIFDDQFSVERPDGSNFTLKIRSTKLEDSAMYFCASSAQGAFNEQFFGPGTRLTVL.

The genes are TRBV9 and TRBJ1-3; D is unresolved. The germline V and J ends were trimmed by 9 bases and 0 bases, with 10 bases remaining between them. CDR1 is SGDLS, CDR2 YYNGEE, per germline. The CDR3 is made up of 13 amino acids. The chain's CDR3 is CATGESSGNTIYF. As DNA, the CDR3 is TGTGCCACCGGGGAGAGCTCTGGAAACACCATATATTTT.

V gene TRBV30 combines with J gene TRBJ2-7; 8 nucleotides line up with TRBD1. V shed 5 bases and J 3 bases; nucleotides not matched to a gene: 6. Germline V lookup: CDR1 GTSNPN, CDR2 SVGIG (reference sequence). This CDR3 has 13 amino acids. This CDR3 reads CAWEDRVVYEQYF. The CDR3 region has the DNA TGTGCCTGGGAGGACAGGGTGGTCTACGAGCAGTACTTC.

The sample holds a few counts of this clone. In DNA form, the CDR3 reads TGTGCCAGCAGCTCGAACAGGGGAATGAACACTGAAGCTTTCTTT. It encodes CASSSNRGMNTEAFF. The rearrangement uses TRBV7-2 and TRBJ1-1, with 7 positions matching TRBD1. The CDR3 extends over 15 amino acids. The V gene end was trimmed by 4 bases and the J gene end by 0 bases; junction bases not matched to a gene: 5. CDR1 and CDR2 (germline): SGHTA, FQGNSA.

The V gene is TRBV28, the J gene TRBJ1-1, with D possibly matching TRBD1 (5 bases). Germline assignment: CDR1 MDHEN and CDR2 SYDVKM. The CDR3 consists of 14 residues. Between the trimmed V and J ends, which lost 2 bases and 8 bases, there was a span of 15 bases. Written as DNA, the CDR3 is TGTGCCAGCAGTTTAAACAGGTGGTTCAGGGAAGCTTTCTTT. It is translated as CASSLNRWFREAFF.

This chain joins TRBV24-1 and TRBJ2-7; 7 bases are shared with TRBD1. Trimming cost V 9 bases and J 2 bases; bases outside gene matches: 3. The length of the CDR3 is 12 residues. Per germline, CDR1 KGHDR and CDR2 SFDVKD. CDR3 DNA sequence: TGTGCCACCTCACAGGGGCCCTACGAGCAGTACTTC. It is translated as CATSQGPYEQYF.

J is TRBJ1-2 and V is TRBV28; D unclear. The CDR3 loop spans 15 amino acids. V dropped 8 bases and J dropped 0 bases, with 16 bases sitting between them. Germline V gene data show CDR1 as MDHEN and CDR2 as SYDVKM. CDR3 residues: CASFGRGRANYGYTF. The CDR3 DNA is TGTGCCAGCTTTGGTAGAGGCAGAGCTAACTATGGCTACACCTTC.

As DNA, the CDR3 is TGTGCCAGCAGCTTAGAGCACCGACTAGCGGGAAACGATGAGCAGTTCTTC. This sequence encodes CASSLEHRLAGNDEQFF. V and J are TRBV7-9 and TRBJ2-1; 11 nucleotides match TRBD2. There are 17 residues in the CDR3. Germline lookup yields CDR1 SEHNR and CDR2 FQNEAQ (reference sequence). The V gene end was trimmed by 1 base and the J gene end by 8 bases; junction bases not matched to a gene: 10.

CDR3 in amino acids: CAWSTGLAGDTDTQYF. As DNA, the CDR3 is TGTGCCTGGAGTACCGGACTAGCGGGGGACACAGATACGCAGTATTTT. The V gene is TRBV30, the J gene TRBJ2-3; 13 nucleotides match TRBD2. The ends lost 2 bases at V and 2 bases at J; junction bases unmatched: 4. The CDR3 contains 16 residues. Germline V gene lookup returns CDR1 GTSNPN and CDR2 SVGIG (reference sequence).

The CDR3 DNA is TGTGCCGCCGGGGGGAGGGGGTCTGCTGGAAACACCATATATTTT. Translated: CAAGGRGSAGNTIYF. The gene calls are TRBV6-5 and TRBJ1-3; a possible D gene is TRBD1 (6 bases). Trimming removed 11 bases from V and 2 bases from J, with 19 bases in between. The germline V gene has CDR1 MNHEY and CDR2 SVGAGI. This CDR3 contains 15 residues.

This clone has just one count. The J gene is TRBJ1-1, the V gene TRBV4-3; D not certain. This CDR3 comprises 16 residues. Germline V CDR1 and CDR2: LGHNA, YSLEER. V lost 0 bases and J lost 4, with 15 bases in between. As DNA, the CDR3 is TGCGCCAGCAGCCAAGAGACCCACAGAACCGGCACTGAAGCTTTCTTT. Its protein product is CASSQETHRTGTEAFF.